This T cell receptor beta chain was identified in a study of control samples from healthy donors and cancer patients. TCRdb keeps only in-frame clones here, not all; method: immunoSEQ multiplex PCR. The data hold 110,000 or so clones, with approximately 90% observed a single time. V lost 5 bases to trimming and J lost 2 bases; unmatched junction nucleotides: 5. Per germline, CDR1 SGHTA and CDR2 FQGTGA. This CDR3 spans 16 amino acids. The gene calls are TRBV7-3 and TRBJ1-3; 11 bases are shared with TRBD1. Specimen: blood. The receptor was isolated from a woman aged 45 to 65 in good health. The DNA of the CDR3 is TGTGCCAGCAGCCCCCAGGGACAGGGGGCTGGAAACACCATATATTTT. Translating it yields CASSPQGQGAGNTIYF.